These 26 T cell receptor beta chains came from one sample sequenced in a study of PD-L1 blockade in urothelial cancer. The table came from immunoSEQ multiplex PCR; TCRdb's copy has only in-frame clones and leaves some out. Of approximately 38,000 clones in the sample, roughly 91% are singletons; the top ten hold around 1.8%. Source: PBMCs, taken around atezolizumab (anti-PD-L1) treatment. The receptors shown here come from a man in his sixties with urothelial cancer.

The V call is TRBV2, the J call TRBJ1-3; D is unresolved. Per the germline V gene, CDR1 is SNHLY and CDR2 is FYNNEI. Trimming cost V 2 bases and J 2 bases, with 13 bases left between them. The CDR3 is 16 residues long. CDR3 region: CASSESSGYAGNTIYF. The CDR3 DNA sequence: TGTGCCAGCAGTGAAAGTTCGGGATATGCTGGAAACACCATATATTTT.

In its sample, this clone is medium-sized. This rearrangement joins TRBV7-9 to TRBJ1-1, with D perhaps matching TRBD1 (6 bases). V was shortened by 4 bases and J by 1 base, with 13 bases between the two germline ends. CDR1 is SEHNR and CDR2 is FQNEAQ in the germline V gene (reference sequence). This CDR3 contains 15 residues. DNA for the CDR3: TGTGCCAGCAGCTCCCGGACAGACCCGAACACTGAAGCTTTCTTT. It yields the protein CASSSRTDPNTEAFF.

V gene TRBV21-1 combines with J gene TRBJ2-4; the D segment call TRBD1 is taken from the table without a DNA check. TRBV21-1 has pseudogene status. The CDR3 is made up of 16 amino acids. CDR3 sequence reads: CASYKQGIAAKNIQYF. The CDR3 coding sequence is TGTGCCAGTTATAAACAGGGAATAGCGGCCAAAAACATTCAGTACTTC.

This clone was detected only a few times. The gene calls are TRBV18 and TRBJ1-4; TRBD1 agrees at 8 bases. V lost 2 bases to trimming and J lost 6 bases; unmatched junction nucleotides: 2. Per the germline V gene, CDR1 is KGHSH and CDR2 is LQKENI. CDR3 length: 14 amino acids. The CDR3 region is CASSPETGDEKLFF. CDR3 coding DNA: TGTGCCAGCTCACCAGAGACAGGGGATGAAAAACTGTTTTTT.

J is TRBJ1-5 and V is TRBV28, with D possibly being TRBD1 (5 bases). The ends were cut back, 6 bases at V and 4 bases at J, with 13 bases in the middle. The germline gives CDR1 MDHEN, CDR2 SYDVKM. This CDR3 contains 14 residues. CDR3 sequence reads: CASSSPGGNQPQHF. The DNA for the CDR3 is TGTGCCAGCAGCTCCCCCGGGGGGAATCAGCCCCAGCATTTT. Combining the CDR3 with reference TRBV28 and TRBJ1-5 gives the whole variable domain DVKVTQSSRYLVKRTGEKVFLECVQDMDHENMFWYRQDPGLGLRLIYFSYDVKMKEKGDIPEGYSVSREKKERFSLILESASTNQTSMYLCASSSPGGNQPQHFGDGTRLSIL.

The CDR3 nucleotides read TGTGCCAGCAGTTATAGGGGACAGGGCACCTACGAGCAGTACTTC. This gives the protein CASSYRGQGTYEQYF. The chain joins TRBV6-5 to TRBJ2-7; 9 bases line up with TRBD1. Germline V CDR1 and CDR2: MNHEY, SVGAGI. The CDR3 runs to 15 residues. V shed 3 bases, J shed 2 bases, and the junction held 5 bases outside the gene matches.

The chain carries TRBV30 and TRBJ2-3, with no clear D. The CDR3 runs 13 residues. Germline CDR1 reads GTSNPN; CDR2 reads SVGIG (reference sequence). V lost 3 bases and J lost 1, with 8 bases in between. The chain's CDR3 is CAWRVPGTDTQYF. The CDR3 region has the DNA TGTGCCTGGAGGGTACCGGGCACAGATACGCAGTATTTT.

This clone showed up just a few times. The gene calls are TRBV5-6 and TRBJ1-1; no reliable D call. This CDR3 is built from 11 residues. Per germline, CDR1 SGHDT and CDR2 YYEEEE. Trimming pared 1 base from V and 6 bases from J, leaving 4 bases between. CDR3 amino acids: CASSLTSEAFF. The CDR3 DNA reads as TGTGCCAGCAGCTTGACTTCTGAAGCTTTCTTT.

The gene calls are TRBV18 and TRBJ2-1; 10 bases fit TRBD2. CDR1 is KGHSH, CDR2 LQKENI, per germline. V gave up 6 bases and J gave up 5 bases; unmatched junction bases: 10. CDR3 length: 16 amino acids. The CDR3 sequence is CASSISGGIRHNEQFF. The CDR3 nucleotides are TGTGCCAGCTCCATTAGCGGGGGGATTAGACACAATGAGCAGTTCTTC. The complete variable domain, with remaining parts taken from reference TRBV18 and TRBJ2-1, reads NAGVMQNPRHLVRRRGQEARLRCSPMKGHSHVYWYRQLPEEGLKFMVYLQKENIIDESGMPKERFSAEFPKEGPSILRIQQVVRGDSAAYFCASSISGGIRHNEQFFGPGTRLTVL.

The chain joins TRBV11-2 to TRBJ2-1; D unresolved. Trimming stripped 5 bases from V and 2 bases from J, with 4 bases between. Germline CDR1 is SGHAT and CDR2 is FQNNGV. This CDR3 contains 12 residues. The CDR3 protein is CASSHAYNEQFF. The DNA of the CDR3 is TGTGCCAGCAGCCATGCCTACAATGAGCAGTTCTTC.

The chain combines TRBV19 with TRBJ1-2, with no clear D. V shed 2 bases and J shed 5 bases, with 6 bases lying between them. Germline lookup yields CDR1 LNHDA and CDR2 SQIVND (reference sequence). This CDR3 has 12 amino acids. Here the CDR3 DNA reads TGTGCCAGTAGTATATCGGTATATGGCTACACCTTC. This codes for CASSISVYGYTF.

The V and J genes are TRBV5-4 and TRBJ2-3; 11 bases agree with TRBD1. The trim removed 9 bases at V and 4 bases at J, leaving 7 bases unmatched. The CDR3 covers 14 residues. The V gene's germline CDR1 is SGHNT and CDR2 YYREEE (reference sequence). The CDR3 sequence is CATLDRGRPDTQYF. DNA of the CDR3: TGTGCCACCCTGGACAGGGGGCGGCCAGATACGCAGTATTTT.

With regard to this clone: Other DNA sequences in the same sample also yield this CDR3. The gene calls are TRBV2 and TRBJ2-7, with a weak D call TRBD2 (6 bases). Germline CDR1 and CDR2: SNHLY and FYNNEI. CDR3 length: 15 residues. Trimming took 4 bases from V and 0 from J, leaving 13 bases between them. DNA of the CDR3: TGTGCCAGCAGTGCGGGACTCGGAAGCTCCTACGAGCAGTACTTC. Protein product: CASSAGLGSSYEQYF.

CDR3 amino acids: CASSRVFQGGSNYGYTF. CDR3 DNA sequence: TGCGCCAGCAGCAGAGTATTTCAGGGCGGTTCTAACTATGGCTACACCTTC. The V and J genes are TRBV5-1 and TRBJ1-2, with D perhaps matching TRBD1 (5 bases). This CDR3 contains 17 residues. Germline CDR1 and CDR2: SGHRS and YFSETQ. V shed 4 bases and J shed 0 bases, with 19 bases lying between them.

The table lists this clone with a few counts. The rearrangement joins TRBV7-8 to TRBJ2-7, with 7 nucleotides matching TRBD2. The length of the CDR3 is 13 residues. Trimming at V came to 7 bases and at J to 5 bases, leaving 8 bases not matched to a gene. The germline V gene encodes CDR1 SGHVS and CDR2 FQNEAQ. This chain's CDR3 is CASTYWGGDEQYF. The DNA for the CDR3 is TGTGCCAGCACATACTGGGGAGGGGACGAGCAGTACTTC.

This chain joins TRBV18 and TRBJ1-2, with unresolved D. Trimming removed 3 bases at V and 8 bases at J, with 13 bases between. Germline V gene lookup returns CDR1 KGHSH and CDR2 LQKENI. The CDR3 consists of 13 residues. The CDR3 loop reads CASSPSEGEGYTF. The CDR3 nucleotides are TGTGCCAGCTCACCCTCGGAGGGTGAGGGCTACACCTTC.

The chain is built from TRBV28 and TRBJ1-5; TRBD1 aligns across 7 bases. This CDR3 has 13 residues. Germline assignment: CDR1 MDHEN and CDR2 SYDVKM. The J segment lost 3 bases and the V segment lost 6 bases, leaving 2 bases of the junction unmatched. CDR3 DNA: TGTGCCAGCAGGGACAGGTCCAATCAGCCCCAGCATTTT. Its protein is CASRDRSNQPQHF.

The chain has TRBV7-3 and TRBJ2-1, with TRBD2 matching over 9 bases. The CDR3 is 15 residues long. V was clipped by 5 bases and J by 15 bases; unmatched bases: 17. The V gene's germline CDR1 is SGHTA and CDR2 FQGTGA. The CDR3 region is CASSQSPGLAHLRFF. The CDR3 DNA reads TGTGCCAGCAGCCAATCTCCGGGACTAGCTCATCTTAGGTTCTTC. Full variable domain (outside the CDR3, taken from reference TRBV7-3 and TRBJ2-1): GAGVSQTPSNKVTEKGKYVELRCDPISGHTALYWYRQSLGQGPEFLIYFQGTGAADDSGLPNDRFFAVRPEGSVSTLKIQRTERGDSAVYLCASSQSPGLAHLRFFGPGTRLTVL.

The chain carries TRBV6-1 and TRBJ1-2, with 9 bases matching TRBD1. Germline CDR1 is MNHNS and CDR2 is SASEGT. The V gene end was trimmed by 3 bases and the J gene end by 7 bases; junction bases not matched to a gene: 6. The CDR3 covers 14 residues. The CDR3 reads CASSEGQGRSGYTF. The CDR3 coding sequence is TGTGCCAGCAGTGAGGGACAGGGACGGAGTGGCTACACCTTC.

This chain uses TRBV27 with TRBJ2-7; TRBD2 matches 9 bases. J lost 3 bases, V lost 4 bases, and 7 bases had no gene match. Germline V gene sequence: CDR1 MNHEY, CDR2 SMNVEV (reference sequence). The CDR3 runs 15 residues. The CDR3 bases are TGTGCCAGCAGTTCAGCTAGCGGGAATAGCTACGAGCAGTACTTC. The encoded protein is CASSSASGNSYEQYF.

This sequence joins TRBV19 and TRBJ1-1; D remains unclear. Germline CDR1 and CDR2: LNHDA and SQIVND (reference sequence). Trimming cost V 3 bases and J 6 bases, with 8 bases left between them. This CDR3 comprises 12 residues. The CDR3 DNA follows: TGTGCCAGTAGTATCGTGAGATCTGAAGCTTTCTTT. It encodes CASSIVRSEAFF.

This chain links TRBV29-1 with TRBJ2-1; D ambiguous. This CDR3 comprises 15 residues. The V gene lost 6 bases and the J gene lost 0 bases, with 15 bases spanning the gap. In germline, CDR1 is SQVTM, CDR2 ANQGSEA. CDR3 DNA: TGCAGCGTGGCTGGGCCCGGTGGCTCCTACAATGAGCAGTTCTTC. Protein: CSVAGPGGSYNEQFF.

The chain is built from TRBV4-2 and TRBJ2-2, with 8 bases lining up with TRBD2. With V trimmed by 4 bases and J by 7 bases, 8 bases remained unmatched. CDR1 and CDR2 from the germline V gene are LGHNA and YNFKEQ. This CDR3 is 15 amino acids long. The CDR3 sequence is CASSPFSGDVGELFF. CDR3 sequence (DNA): TGTGCCAGCAGCCCTTTTAGCGGGGACGTCGGGGAGCTGTTTTTT.

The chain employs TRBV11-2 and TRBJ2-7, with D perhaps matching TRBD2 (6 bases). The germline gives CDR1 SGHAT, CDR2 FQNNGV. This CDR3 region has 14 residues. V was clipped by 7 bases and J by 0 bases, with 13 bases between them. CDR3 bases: TGTGCCAGCACCCTTAGGGAGGTCTCCTACGAGCAGTACTTC. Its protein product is CASTLREVSYEQYF.

The chain's CDR3 is CASSLVLAGGSNEQFF. The CDR3 DNA follows: TGCGCCAGCAGCTTGGTCCTAGCGGGAGGAAGCAATGAGCAGTTCTTC. V usage is TRBV5-1 and J usage is TRBJ2-1, with 11 nucleotides matching TRBD2. The CDR3 loop spans 16 amino acids. The V gene end was trimmed by 0 bases and the J gene end by 6 bases; junction bases not matched to a gene: 5. CDR1 and CDR2 from the germline V gene are SGHRS and YFSETQ.

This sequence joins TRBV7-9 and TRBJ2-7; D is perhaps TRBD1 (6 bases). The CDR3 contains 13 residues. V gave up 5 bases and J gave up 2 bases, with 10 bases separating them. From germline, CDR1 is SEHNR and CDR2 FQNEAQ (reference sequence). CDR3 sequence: CASSKAGAYEQYF. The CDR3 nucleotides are TGTGCCAGCAGCAAGGCAGGGGCCTACGAGCAGTACTTC.